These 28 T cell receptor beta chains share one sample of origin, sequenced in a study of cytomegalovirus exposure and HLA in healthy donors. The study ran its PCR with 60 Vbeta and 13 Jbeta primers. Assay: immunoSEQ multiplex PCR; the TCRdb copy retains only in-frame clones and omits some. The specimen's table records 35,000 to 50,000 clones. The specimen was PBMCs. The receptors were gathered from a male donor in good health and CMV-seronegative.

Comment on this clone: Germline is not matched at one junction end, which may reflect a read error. The CDR3 region is CASSLEGENGYTF. As DNA, the CDR3 is TGCGCCAGCAGTTTGGAGGGGGAAAATGGCTACACCTTC. The V and J genes are TRBV5-1 and TRBJ1-2; D perhaps matches TRBD1 (6 bases). Germline lookup yields CDR1 SGHRS and CDR2 YFSETQ. This CDR3 is 13 amino acids long.

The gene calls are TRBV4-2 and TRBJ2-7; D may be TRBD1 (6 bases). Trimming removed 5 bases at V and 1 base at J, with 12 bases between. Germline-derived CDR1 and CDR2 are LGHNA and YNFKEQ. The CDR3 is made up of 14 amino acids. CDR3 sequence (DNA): TGTGCCAGCAGCAACCGGGACACATCCTACGAGCAGTACTTC. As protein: CASSNRDTSYEQYF.

CDR3 sequence (DNA): TGTGCCAGTAGTATCCTTTCCCTGCGTGAGGGCAATGAGCAGTTCTTC. Its translation: CASSILSLREGNEQFF. The chain couples TRBV19 to TRBJ2-1; perhaps TRBD2 as D (5 bases). Germline CDR1 is LNHDA and CDR2 is SQIVND (reference sequence). The CDR3 runs 16 residues. V gave up 3 bases and J gave up 6 bases, with 18 bases separating them. Full variable domain (outside the CDR3, taken from reference TRBV19 and TRBJ2-1): DGGITQSPKYLFRKEGQNVTLSCEQNLNHDAMYWYRQDPGQGLRLIYYSQIVNDFQKGDIAEGYSVSREKKESFPLTVTSAQKNPTAFYLCASSILSLREGNEQFFGPGTRLTVL.

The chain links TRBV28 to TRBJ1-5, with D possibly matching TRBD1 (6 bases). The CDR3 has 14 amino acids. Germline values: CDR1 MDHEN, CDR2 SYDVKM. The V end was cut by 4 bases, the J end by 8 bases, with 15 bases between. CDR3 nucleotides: TGTGCCAGCAGTTCCCCGACAGGTTTGAAGCCCCAGCATTTT. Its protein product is CASSSPTGLKPQHF.

The chain's CDR3 is CATSTGLAGRTDTQYF. The CDR3 nucleotides are TGTGCCACCAGCACCGGACTAGCGGGAAGGACAGATACGCAGTATTTT. J is TRBJ2-3 and V is TRBV15; 12 nucleotides line up with TRBD2. Looked up from germline, CDR1 is LNHNV and CDR2 is YYDKDF (reference sequence). The J segment lost 3 bases and the V segment lost 4 bases, leaving 5 bases of the junction unmatched. There are 16 residues in the CDR3.

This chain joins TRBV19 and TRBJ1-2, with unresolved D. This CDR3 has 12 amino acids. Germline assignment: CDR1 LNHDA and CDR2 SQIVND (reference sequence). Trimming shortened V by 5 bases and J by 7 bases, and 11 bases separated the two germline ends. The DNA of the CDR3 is TGTGCCAGTAGTCTCCCACTCGGTGGCTACACCTTC. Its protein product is CASSLPLGGYTF.

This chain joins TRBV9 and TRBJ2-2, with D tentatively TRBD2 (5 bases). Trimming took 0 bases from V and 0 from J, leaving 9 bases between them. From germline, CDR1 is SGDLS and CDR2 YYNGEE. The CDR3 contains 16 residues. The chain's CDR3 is CASSVEGATNTGELFF. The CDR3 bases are TGTGCCAGCAGCGTAGAGGGAGCTACGAACACCGGGGAGCTGTTTTTT. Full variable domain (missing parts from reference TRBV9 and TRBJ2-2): DSGVTQTPKHLITATGQRVTLRCSPRSGDLSVYWYQQSLDQGLQFLIQYYNGEERAKGNILERFSAQQFPDLHSELNLSSLELGDSALYFCASSVEGATNTGELFFGEGSRLTVL.

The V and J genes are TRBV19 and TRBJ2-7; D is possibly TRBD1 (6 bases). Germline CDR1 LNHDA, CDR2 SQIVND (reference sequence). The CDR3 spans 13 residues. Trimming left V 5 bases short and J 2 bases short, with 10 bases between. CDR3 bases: TGTGCCAGTAGTGCAGGGACAACCTACGAGCAGTACTTC. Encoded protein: CASSAGTTYEQYF.

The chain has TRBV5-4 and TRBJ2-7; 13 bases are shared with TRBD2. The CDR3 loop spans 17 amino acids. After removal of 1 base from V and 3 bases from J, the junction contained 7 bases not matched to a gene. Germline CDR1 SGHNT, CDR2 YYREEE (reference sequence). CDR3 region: CASSLMGLAGLRYEQYF. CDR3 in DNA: TGTGCCAGCAGCTTGATGGGACTAGCGGGACTACGCTACGAGCAGTACTTC.

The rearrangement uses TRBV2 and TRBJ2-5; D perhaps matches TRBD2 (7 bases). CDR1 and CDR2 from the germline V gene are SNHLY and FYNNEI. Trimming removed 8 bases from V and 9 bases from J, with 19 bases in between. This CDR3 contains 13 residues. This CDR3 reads CASAGAYGVPQYF. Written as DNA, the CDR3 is TGTGCCAGCGCGGGGGCTTATGGGGTACCCCAGTACTTC.

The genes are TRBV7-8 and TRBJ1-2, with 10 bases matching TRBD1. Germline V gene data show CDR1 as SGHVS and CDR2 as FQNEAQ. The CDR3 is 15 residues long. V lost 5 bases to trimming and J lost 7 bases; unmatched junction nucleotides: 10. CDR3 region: CASSARQGAVSGYTF. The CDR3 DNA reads TGTGCCAGCAGCGCCAGACAGGGGGCGGTGAGTGGCTACACCTTC.

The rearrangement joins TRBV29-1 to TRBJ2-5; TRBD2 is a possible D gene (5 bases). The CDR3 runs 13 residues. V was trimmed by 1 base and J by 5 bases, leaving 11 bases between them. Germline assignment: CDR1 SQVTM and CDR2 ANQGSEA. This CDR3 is CSVEAAWEETQYF. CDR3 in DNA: TGCAGCGTTGAAGCTGCCTGGGAGGAGACCCAGTACTTC.

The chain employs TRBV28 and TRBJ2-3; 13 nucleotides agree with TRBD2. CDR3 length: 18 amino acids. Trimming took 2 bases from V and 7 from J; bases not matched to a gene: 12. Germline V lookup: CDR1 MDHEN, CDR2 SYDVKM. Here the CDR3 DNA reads TGTGCCAGCAGTTTAACTAGCGGGAGGGCGGTTATCCACTATACGCAGTATTTT. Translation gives CASSLTSGRAVIHYTQYF. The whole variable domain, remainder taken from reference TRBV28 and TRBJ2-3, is DVKVTQSSRYLVKRTGEKVFLECVQDMDHENMFWYRQDPGLGLRLIYFSYDVKMKEKGDIPEGYSVSREKKERFSLILESASTNQTSMYLCASSLTSGRAVIHYTQYFGPGTRLTVL.

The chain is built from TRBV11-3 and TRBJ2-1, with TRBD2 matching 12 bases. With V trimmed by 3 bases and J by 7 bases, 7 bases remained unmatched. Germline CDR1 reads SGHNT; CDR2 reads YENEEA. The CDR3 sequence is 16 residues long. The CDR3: CASSLLAGGVGNEQFF. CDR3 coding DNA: TGTGCCAGCAGCTTGCTAGCGGGAGGGGTAGGGAATGAGCAGTTCTTC.

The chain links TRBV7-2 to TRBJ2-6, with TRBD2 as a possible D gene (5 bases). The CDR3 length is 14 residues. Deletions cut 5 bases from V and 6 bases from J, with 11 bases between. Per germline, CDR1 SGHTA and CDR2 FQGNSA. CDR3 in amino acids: CASSLSGEANVLTF. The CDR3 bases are TGTGCCAGCAGCCTATCCGGGGAGGCCAACGTCCTGACTTTC.

In DNA form, the CDR3 reads TGCGCCAGCAGCGGCCGGCGGGAGATTTATGAGCAGTTCTTC. It encodes CASSGRREIYEQFF. V and J are TRBV5-1 and TRBJ2-1; 7 nucleotides align to TRBD2. There are 14 residues in the CDR3. The ends lost 4 bases at V and 8 bases at J; junction bases unmatched: 9. Germline assignment: CDR1 SGHRS and CDR2 YFSETQ.

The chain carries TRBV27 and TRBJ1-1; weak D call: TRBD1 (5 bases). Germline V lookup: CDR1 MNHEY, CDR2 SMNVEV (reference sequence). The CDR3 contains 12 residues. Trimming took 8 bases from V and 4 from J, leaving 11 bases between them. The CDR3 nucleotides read TGTGCCAGCCGGGGGGTTCCCACTGAAGCTTTCTTT. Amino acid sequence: CASRGVPTEAFF.

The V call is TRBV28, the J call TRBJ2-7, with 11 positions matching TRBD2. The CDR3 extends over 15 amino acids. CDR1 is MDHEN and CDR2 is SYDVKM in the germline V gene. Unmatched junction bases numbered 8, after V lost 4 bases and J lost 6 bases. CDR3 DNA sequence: TGTGCCAGCAGTTCCATAGCGGGAGGGGGAGCCGAGCAGTACTTC. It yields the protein CASSSIAGGGAEQYF. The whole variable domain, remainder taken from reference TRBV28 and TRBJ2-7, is DVKVTQSSRYLVKRTGEKVFLECVQDMDHENMFWYRQDPGLGLRLIYFSYDVKMKEKGDIPEGYSVSREKKERFSLILESASTNQTSMYLCASSSIAGGGAEQYFGPGTRLTVT.

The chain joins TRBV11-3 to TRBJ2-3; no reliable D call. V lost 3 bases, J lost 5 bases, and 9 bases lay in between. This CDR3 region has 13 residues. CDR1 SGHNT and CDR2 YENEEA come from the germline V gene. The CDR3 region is CASSFSLGDTQYF. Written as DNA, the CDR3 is TGTGCCAGCAGCTTTAGTCTCGGAGATACGCAGTATTTT.

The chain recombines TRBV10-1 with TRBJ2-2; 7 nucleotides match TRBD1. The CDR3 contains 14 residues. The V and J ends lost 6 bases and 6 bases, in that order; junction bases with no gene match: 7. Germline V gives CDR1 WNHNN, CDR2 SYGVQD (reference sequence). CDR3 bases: TGCGCCAGCAGCCTGACAGGGTATGCCGGGGAGCTGTTTTTT. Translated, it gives CASSLTGYAGELFF.

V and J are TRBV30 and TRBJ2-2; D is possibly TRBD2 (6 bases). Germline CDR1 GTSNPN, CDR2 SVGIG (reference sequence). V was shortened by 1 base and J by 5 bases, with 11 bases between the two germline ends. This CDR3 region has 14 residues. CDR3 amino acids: CAWSEGLGTGELFF. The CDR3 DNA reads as TGTGCCTGGAGTGAGGGACTCGGAACCGGGGAGCTGTTTTTT.

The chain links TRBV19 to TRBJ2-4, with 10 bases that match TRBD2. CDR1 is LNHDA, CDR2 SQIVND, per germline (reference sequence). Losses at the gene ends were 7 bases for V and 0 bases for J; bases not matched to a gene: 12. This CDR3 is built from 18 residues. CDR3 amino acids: CASKASSGGYIAKNIQYF. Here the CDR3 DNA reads TGTGCCAGTAAAGCTTCTAGCGGGGGATATATAGCCAAAAACATTCAGTACTTC.

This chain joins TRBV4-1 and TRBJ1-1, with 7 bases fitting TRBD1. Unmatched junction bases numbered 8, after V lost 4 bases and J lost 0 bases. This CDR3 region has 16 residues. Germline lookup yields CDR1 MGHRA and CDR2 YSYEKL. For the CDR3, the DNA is TGCGCCAGCAGCCGAAACCCGGGACAGATGAACACTGAAGCTTTCTTT. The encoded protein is CASSRNPGQMNTEAFF.

CDR3 amino acids: CSAIRTDTQYF. The CDR3, as DNA: TGCAGTGCTATTCGGACAGATACGCAGTATTTT. The rearrangement uses TRBV20-1 and TRBJ2-3; no reliable D call. CDR3 size: 11 residues. V was pared by 4 bases and J by 3 bases, with 5 bases between. Germline lookup yields CDR1 DFQATT and CDR2 SNEGSKA (reference sequence).

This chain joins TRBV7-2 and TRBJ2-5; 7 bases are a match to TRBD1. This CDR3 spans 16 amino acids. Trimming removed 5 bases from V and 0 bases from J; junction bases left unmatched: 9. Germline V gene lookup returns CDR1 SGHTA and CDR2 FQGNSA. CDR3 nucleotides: TGTGCCAGCAGCGGTTACTATGGGACAGACCAAGAGACCCAGTACTTC. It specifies CASSGYYGTDQETQYF.

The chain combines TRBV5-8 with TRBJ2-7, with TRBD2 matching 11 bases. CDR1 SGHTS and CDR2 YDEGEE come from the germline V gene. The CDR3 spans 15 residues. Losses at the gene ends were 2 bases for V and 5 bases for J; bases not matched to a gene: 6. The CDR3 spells CASSLRLAGLHEQYF. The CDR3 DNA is TGTGCCAGCAGCTTACGACTAGCGGGACTTCACGAGCAGTACTTC.

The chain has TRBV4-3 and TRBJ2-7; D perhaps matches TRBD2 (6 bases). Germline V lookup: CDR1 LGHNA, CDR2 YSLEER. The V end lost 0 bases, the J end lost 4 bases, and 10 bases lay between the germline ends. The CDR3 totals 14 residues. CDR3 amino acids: CASSQEEGAYEQYF. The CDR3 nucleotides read TGCGCCAGCAGCCAAGAGGAGGGAGCGTACGAGCAGTACTTC.

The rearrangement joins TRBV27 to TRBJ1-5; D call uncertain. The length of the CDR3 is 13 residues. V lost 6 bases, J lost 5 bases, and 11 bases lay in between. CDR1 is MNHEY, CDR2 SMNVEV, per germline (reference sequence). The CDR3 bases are TGTGCCAGCAGGATAGTTGAAGATCAGCCCCAGCATTTT. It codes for CASRIVEDQPQHF.